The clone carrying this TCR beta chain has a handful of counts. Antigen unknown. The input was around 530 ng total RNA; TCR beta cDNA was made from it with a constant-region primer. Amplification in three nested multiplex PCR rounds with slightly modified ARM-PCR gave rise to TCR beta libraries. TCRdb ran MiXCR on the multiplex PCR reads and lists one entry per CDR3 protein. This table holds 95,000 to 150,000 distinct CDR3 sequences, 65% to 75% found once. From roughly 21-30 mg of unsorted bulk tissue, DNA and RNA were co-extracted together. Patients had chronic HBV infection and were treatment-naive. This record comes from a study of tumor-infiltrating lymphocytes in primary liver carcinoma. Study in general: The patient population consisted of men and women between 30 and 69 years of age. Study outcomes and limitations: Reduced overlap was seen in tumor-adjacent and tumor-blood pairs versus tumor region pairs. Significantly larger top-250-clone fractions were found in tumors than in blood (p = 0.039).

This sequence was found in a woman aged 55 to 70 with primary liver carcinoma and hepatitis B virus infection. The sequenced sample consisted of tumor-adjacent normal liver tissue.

CDR3 protein: CASSWAGRGDEQFF. As DNA, the CDR3 is TGTGCCAGCAGTTGGGCCGGGAGAGGGGATGAGCAGTTCTTC. This chain joins TRBV2 and TRBJ2-1, with a weak D call TRBD2 (6 bases). The germline gives CDR1 SNHLY, CDR2 FYNNEI. V lost 5 bases, J lost 8 bases, and 16 bases lay in between. The length of the CDR3 is 14 residues.